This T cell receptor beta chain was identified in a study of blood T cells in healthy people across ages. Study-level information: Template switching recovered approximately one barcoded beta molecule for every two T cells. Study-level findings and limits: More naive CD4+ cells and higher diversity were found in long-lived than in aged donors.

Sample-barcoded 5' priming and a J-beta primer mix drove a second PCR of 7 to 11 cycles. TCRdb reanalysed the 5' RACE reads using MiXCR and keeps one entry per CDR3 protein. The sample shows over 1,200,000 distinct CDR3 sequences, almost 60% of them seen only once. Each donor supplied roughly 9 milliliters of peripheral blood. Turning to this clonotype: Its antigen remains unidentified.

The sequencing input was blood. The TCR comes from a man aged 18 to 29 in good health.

The CDR3: CASSLLGGYSSYNEQYF. As DNA, the CDR3 is TGCGCCAGCAGCCTCCTTGGTGGGTACAGCTCCTACAATGAGCAGTACTTC. V usage is TRBV4-1 and J usage is TRBJ2-7; no reliable D call. Germline V gene sequence: CDR1 MGHRA, CDR2 YSYEKL. The CDR3 has 17 amino acids. V lost 4 bases and J 7 bases, leaving 26 bases between the germline ends.